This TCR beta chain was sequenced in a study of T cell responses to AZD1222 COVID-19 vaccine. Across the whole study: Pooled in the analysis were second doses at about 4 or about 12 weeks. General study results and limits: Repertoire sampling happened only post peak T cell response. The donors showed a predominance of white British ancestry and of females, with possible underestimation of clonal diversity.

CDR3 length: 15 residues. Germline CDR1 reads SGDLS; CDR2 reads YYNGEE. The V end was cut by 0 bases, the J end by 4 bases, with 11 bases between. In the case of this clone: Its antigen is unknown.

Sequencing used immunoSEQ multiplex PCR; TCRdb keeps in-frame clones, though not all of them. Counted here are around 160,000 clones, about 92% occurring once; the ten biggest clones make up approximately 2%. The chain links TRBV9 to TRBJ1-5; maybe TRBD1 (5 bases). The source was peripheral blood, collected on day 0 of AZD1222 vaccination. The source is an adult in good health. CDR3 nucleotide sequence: TGTGCCAGCAGCGTAGGCCCAGGGAAAAATCAGCCCCAGCATTTT. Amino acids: CASSVGPGKNQPQHF.